At least ten counts were recorded for the clone carrying this T cell receptor (beta chain). Germline V gene lookup returns CDR1 MNHEY and CDR2 SVGAGI. This CDR3 is 15 amino acids long. V dropped 0 bases and J dropped 2 bases, with 10 bases sitting between them. The data were taken from a study of spatial heterogeneity in lung cancer. Study details: Detected beta-chain sequences consistently exceeded alpha-chain sequences.

Time point of the sample: sample taken at primary tumor resection. A total of around 72 untreated early-stage non-small cell lung cancer patients served as donors. No cell sorting; template was whole RNA from tumor, lung tissue or PBMC. Using its own MiXCR run on the 5' RACE reads, TCRdb lists one record per CDR3 protein. This table holds some 37,000 distinct CDR3 sequences, around 7.5% found once. The specimen comprised PBMCs, sampled at surgery. This clonotype was obtained from a male donor with early-stage non-small cell lung cancer. The chain couples TRBV6-5 to TRBJ1-2; D gene ambiguous. The CDR3 coding sequence is TGTGCCAGCAGTTACTCGTACCAGCGAAACTATGGCTACACCTTC. This codes for CASSYSYQRNYGYTF.